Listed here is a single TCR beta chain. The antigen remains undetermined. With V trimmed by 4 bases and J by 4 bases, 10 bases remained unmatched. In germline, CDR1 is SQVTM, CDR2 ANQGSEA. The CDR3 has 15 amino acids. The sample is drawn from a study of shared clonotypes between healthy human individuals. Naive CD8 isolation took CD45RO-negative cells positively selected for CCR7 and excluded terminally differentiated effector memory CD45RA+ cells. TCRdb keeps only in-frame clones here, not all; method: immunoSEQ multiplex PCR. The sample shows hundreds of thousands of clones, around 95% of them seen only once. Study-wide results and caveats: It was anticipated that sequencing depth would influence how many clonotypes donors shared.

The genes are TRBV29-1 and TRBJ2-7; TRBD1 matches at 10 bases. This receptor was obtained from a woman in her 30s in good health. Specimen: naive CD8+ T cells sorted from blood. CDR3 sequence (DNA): TGCAGCGTTGTCGGAGGGGACAGGGGCGTATACGAGCAGTACTTC. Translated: CSVVGGDRGVYEQYF.